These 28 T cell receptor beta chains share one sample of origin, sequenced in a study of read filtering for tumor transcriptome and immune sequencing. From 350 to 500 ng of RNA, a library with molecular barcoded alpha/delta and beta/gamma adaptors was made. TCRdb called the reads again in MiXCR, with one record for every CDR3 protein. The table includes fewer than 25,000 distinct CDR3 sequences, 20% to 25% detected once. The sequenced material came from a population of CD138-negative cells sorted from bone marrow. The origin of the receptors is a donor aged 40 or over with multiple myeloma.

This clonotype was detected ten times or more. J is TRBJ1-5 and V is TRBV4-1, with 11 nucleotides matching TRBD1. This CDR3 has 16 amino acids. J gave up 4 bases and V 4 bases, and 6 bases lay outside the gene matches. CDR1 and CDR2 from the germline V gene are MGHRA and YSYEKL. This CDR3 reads CASSRDGTGGNQPQHF. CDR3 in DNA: TGCGCCAGCAGCCGAGACGGGACAGGGGGGAATCAGCCCCAGCATTTT.

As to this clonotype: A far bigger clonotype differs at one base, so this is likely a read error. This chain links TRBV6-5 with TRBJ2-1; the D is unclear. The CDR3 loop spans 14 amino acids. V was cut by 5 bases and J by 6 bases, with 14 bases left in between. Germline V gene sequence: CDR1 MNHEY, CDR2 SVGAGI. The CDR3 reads CASSERAICNEQFF. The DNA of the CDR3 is TGTGCCAGCAGTGAACGGGCAATCTGCAATGAGCAGTTCTTC.

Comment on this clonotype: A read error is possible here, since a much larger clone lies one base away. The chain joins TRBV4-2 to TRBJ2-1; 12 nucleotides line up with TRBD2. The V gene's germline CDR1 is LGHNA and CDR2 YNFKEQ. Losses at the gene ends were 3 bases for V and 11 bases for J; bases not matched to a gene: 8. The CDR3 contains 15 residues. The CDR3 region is CASSHLSGLAGKQFF. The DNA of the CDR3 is TGTGCCAGCAGCCATCTCTCAGGACTAGCGGGGAAGCAGTTCTTC.

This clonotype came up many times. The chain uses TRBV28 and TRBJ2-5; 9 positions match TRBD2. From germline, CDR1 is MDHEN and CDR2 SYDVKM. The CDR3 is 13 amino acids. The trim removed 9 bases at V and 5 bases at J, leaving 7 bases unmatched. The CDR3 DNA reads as TGTGCCAGTCTAGCGGGGCTGCAGGAGACCCAGTACTTC. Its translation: CASLAGLQETQYF.

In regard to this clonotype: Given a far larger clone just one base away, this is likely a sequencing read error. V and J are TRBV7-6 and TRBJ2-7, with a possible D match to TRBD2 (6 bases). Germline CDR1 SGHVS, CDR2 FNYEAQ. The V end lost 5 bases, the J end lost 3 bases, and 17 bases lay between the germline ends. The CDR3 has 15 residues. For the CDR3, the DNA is TGTGCCAGCAGCACCGATCCTAGCGAGCGCTACGAGCAGTACTTC. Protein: CASSTDPSERYEQYF.

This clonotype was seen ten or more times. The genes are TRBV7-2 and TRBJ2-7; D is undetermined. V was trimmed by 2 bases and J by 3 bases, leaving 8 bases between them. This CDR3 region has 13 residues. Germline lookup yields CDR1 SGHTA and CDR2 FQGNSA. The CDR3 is CASSLLPDYEQYF. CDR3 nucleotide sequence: TGTGCCAGCAGCTTACTCCCCGACTACGAGCAGTACTTC. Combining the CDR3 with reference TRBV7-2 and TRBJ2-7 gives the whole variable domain GAGVSQSPSNKVTEKGKDVELRCDPISGHTALYWYRQSLGQGLEFLIYFQGNSAPDKSGLPSDRFSAERTGGSVSTLTIQRTQQEDSAVYLCASSLLPDYEQYFGPGTRLTVT.

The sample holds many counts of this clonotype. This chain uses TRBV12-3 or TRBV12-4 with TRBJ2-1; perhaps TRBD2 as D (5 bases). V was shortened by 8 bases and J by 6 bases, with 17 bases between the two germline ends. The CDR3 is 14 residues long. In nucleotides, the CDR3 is TGTGCCAGCGAGACTGCCGGGGTCGGCAATGAGCAGTTCTTC. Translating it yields CASETAGVGNEQFF.

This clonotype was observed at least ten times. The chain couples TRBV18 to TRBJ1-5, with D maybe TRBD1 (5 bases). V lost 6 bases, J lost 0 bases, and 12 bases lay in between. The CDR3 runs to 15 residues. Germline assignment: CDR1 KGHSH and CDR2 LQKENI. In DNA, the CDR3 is TGTGCCAGCTCCCCGGGGGGAGATAGCAATCAGCCCCAGCATTTT. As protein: CASSPGGDSNQPQHF.

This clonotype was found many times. Here the CDR3 reads CASSLTGSGANVLTF. Written as DNA, the CDR3 is TGCGCCAGCAGCTTGACCGGCTCTGGGGCCAACGTCCTGACTTTC. This chain links TRBV5-1 with TRBJ2-6, with no clear D. V was shortened by 1 base and J by 0 bases, with 5 bases between the two germline ends. CDR1 and CDR2 from the germline V gene are SGHRS and YFSETQ. The CDR3 consists of 15 residues.

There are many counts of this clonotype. This CDR3 is CASSLSGGTEAFF. CDR3 nucleotide sequence: TGTGCCAGCAGCTTATCGGGGGGGACTGAAGCTTTCTTT. This chain connects TRBV7-9 to TRBJ1-1; perhaps TRBD1 as D (5 bases). Trimming stripped 2 bases from V and 5 bases from J, with 9 bases between. CDR1 and CDR2 (germline): SEHNR, FQNEAQ (reference sequence). This CDR3 region has 13 residues. The complete variable domain, with remaining parts taken from reference TRBV7-9 and TRBJ1-1, reads DTGVSQNPRHKITKRGQNVTFRCDPISEHNRLYWYRQTLGQGPEFLTYFQNEAQLEKSRLLSDRFSAERPKGSFSTLEIQRTEQGDSAMYLCASSLSGGTEAFFGQGTRLTVV.

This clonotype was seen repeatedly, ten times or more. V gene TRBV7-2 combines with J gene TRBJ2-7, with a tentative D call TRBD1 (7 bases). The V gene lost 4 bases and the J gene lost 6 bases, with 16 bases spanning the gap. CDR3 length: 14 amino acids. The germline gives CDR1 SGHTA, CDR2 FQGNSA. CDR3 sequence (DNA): TGTGCCAGCAGCTCCTGGGCCAGGGGGGTCGAGCAGTACTTC. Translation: CASSSWARGVEQYF.

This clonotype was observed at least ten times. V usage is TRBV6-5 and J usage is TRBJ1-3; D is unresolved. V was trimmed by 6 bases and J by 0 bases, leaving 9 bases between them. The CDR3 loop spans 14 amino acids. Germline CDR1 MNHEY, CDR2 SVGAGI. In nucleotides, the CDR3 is TGTGCCAGCAGCACCGGTAGCTCTGGAAACACCATATATTTT. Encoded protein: CASSTGSSGNTIYF.

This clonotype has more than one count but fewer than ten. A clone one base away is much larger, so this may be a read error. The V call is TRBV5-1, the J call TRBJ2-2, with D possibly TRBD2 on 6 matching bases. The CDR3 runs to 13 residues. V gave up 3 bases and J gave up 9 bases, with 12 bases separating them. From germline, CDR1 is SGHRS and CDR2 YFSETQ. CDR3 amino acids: CASSSEGTRELFF. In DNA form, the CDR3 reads TGCGCCAGCAGCTCGGAGGGTACCAGGGAGCTGTTTTTT.

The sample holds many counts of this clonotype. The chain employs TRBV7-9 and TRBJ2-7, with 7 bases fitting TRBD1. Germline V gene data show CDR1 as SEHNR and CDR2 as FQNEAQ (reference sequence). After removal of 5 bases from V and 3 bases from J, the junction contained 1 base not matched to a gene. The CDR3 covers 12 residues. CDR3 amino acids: CASSRQGYEQYF. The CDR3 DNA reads TGTGCCAGCAGCCGACAGGGCTACGAGCAGTACTTC.

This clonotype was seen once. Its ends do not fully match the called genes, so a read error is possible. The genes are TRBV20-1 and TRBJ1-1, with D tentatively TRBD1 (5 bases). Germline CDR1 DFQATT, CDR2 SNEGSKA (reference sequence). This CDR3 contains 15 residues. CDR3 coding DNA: TGTAGTGCTGGAGGAGAGGGCAGGGTAAACACTGGAGCTCTCTTT. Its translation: CSAGGEGRVNTGALF.

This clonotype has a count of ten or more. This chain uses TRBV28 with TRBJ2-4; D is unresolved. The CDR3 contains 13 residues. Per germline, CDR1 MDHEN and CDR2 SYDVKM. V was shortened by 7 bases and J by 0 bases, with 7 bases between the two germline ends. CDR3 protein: CASKRVAKNIQYF. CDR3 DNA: TGTGCCAGCAAGCGAGTAGCCAAAAACATTCAGTACTTC. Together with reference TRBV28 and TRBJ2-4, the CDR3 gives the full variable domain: DVKVTQSSRYLVKRTGEKVFLECVQDMDHENMFWYRQDPGLGLRLIYFSYDVKMKEKGDIPEGYSVSREKKERFSLILESASTNQTSMYLCASKRVAKNIQYFGAGTRLSVL.

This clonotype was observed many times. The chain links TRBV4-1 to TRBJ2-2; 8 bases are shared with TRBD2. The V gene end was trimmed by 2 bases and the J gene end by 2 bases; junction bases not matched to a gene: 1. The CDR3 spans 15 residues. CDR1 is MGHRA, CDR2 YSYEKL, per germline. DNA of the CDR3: TGCGCCAGCAGCCAACTAGCGGGTAACACCGGGGAGCTGTTTTTT. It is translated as CASSQLAGNTGELFF.

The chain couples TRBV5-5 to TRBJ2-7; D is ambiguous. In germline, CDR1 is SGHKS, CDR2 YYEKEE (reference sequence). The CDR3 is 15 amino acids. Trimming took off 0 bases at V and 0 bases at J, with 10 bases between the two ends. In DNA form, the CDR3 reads TGTGCCAGCAGCTTGGACCAGTCCCTCTCCTACGAGCAGTACTTC. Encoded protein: CASSLDQSLSYEQYF.

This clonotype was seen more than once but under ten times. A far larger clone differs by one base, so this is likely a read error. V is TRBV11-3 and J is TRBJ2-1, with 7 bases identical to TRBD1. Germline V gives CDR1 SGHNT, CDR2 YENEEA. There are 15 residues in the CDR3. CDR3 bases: TGTGCCGGCAGCTTTAAAGGGGGCCGGGGCAATGAGCAGTTCTTC. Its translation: CAGSFKGGRGNEQFF.

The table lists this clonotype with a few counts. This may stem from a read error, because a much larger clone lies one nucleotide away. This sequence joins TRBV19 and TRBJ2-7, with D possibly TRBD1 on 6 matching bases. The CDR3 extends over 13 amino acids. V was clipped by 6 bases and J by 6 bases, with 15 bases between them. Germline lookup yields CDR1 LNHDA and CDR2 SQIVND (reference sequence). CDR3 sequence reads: CASSLDWGREQYF. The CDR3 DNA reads TGTGCCAGTAGCCTAGACTGGGGGCGCGAGCAGTACTTC.

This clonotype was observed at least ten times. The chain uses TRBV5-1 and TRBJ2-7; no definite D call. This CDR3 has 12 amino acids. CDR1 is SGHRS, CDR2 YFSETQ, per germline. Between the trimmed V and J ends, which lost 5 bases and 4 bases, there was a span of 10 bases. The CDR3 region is CASSPDRYEQYF. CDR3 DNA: TGCGCCAGCAGTCCTGACCGGTACGAGCAGTACTTC.

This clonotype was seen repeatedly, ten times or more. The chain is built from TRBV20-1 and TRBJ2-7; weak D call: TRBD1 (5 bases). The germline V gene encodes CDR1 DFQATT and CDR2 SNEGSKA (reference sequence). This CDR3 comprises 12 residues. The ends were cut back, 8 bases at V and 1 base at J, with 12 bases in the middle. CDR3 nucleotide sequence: TGCAGTACCCAGGGCTCGTCCTACGAGCAGTACTTC. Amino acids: CSTQGSSYEQYF.

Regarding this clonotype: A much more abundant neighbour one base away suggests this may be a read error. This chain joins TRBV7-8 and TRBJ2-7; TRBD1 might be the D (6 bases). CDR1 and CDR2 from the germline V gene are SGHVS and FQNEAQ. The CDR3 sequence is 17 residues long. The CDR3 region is CASSLASGGADSYEQCF. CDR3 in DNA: TGTGCCAGCAGCTTAGCGTCTGGGGGCGCGGACTCCTACGAGCAGTGCTTC.

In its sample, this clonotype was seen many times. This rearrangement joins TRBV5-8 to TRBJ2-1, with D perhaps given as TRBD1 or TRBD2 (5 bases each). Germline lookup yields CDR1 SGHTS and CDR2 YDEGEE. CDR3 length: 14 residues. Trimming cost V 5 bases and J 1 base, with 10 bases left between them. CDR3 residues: CASSPGRSYNEQFF. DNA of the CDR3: TGTGCCAGCAGTCCGGGGCGGTCCTACAATGAGCAGTTCTTC. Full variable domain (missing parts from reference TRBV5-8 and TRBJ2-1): EAGVTQSPTHLIKTRGQQATLRCSPISGHTSVYWYQQALGLGLQFLLWYDEGEERNRGNFPPRFSGRQFPNYSSELNVNALELEDSALYLCASSPGRSYNEQFFGPGTRLTVL.

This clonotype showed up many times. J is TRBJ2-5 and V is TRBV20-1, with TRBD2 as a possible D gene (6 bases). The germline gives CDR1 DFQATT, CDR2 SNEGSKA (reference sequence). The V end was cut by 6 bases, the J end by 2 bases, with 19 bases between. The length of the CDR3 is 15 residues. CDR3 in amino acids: CSATSILALQETQYF. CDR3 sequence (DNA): TGCAGTGCCACCTCCATCCTAGCGCTACAAGAGACCCAGTACTTC.

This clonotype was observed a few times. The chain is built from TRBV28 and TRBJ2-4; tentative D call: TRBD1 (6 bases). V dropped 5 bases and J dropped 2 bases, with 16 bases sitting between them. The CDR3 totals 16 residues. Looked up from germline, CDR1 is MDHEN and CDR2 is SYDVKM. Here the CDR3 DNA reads TGTGCCAGCAGTCCCCCACAGGGAAGAACCAAAAACATTCAGTACTTC. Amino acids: CASSPPQGRTKNIQYF.

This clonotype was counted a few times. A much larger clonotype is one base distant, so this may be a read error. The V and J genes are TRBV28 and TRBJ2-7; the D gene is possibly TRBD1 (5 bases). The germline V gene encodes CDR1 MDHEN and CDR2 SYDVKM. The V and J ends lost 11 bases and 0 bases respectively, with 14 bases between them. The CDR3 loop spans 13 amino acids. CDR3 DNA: TGTGCCGGTTTCAGGGCACCCTCCTACGAGCAGTACTTC. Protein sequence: CAGFRAPSYEQYF.

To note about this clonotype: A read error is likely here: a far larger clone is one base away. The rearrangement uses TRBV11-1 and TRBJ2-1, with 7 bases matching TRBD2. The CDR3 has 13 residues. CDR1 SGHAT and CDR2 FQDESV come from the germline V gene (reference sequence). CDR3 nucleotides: TGTGCCAGCAGCTCGGGGGGAAGCGCGGAGCAGCTCTTC. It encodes CASSSGGSAEQLF.